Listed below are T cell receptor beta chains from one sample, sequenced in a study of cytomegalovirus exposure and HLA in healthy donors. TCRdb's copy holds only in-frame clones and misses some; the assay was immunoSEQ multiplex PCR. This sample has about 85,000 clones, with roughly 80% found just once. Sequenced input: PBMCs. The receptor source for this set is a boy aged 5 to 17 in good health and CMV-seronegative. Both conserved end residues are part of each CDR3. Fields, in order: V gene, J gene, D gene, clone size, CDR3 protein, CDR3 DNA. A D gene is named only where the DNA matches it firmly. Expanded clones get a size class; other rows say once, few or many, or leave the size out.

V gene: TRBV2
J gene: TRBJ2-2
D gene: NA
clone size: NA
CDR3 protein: CASSEQGGPGELFF
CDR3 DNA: TGTGCCAGCAGTGAACAAGGCGGCCCGGGGGAGCTGTTTTTT

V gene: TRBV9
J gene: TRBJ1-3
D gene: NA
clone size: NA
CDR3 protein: CASSVAGGVGNTIYF
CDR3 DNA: TGTGCCAGCAGCGTAGCTGGCGGGGTTGGAAACACCATATATTTT

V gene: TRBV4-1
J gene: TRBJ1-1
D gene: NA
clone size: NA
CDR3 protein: CASSPEGTLGTEAFF
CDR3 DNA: TGCGCCAGCAGTCCTGAAGGGACACTGGGGACTGAAGCTTTCTTT

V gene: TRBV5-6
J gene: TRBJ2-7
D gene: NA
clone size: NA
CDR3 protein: CASSSPTGEQYF
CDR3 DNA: TGTGCCAGCAGCTCCCCTACGGGTGAGCAGTACTTC

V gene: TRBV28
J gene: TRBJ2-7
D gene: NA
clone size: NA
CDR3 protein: CASSIPATGKGEQYF
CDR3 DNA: TGTGCCAGCAGTATTCCCGCCACAGGGAAGGGTGAGCAGTACTTC

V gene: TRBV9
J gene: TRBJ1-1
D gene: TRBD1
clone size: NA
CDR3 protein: CASSVRDRVYEAFF
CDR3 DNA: TGTGCCAGCAGCGTCCGGGACAGGGTCTACGAAGCTTTCTTT

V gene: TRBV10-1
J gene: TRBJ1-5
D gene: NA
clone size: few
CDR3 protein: CASSEHLDRSQHF
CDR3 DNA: TGCGCCAGCAGTGAGCATCTAGACCGATCCCAGCATTTT

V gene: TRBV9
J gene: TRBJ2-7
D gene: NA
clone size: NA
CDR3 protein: CASSRGGSYEQYF
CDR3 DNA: TGTGCCAGCAGCCGAGGAGGCTCCTACGAGCAGTACTTC

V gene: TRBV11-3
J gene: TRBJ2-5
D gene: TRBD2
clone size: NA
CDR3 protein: CASSRGLAGGETQYF
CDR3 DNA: TGTGCCAGCAGCCGGGGACTAGCGGGAGGAGAGACCCAGTACTTC

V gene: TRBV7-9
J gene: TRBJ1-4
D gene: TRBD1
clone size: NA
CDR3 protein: CASSRTGTGGEKLFF
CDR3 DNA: TGTGCCAGCAGCCGTACCGGGACAGGGGGAGAAAAACTGTTTTTT

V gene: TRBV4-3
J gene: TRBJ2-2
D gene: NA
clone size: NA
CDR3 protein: CASSQERQYTNTGELFF
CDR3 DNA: TGCGCCAGCAGCCAAGAGAGGCAGTATACTAACACCGGGGAGCTGTTTTTT

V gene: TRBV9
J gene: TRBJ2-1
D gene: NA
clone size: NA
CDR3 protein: CASSGQSTSYNEQFF
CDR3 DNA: TGTGCCAGCAGCGGACAAAGTACGTCCTACAATGAGCAGTTCTTC

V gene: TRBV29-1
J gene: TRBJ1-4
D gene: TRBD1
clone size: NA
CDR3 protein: CSVDRGAGGGTGIGKLFF
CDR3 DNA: TGCAGCGTTGATCGAGGGGCAGGGGGCGGGACGGGTATTGGAAAACTGTTTTTT

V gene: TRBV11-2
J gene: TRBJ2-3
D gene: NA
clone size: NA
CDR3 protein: CATAGQGGTDTQYF
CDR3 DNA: TGTGCCACCGCGGGGCAGGGGGGCACAGATACGCAGTATTTT

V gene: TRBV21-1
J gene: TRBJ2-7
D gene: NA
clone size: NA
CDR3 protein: CASSKRRIDGCRYEQYF
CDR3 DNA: TGTGCCAGCAGCAAGCGGAGAATAGACGGGTGTCGCTACGAGCAGTACTTC

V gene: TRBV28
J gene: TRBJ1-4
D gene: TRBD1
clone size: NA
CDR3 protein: CATLGRGQGAPAEKLFF
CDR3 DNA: TGTGCCACCCTGGGGCGGGGACAGGGGGCCCCCGCTGAAAAACTGTTTTTT

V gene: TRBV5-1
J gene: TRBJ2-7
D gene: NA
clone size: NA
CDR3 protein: CASSLGQGSYEQYF
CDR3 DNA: TGCGCCAGCAGCTTGGGGCAGGGGTCCTACGAGCAGTACTTC

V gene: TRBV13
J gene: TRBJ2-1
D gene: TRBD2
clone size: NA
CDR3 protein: CASSSWTSGVIDEQFF
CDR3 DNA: TGTGCCAGCAGCTCCTGGACTAGCGGGGTTATTGATGAGCAGTTCTTC

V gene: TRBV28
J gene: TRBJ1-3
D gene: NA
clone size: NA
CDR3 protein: CASNPSGSGNTIYF
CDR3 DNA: TGTGCCAGCAATCCTAGTGGGTCTGGAAACACCATATATTTT

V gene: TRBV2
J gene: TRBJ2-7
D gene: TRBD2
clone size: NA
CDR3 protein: CASSEGGGSSYEQYF
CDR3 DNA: TGTGCCAGCAGTGAAGGTGGCGGGAGCTCCTACGAGCAGTACTTC

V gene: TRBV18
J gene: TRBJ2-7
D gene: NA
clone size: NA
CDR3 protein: CASSPGHLYEQYF
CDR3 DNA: TGTGCCAGCTCACCGGGACACCTCTACGAGCAGTACTTC

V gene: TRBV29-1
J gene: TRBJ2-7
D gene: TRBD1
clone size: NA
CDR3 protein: CSVGGSGDRGNYEQYF
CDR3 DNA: TGCAGCGTTGGAGGGAGTGGGGACAGGGGAAACTACGAGCAGTACTTC

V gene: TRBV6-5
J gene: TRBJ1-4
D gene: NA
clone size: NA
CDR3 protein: CASKSDRTTNEKLFF
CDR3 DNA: TGTGCCAGTAAATCAGACAGAACAACTAATGAAAAACTGTTTTTT

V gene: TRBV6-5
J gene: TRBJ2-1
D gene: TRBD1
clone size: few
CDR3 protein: CASSRGTGHNEQFF
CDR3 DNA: TGTGCCAGCAGTAGAGGGACAGGCCACAATGAGCAGTTCTTC

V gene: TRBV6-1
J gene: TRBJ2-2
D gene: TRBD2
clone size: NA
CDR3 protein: CASSMTSGGPGELFF
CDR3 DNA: TGTGCCAGCAGTATGACTAGCGGGGGTCCCGGGGAGCTGTTTTTT

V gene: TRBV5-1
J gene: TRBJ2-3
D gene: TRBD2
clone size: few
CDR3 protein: CASSLPSGANTDTQYF
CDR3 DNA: TGCGCCAGCAGCTTGCCTAGCGGGGCTAACACAGATACGCAGTATTTT

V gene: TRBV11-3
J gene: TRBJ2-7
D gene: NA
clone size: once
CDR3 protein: CASSFRGDTYEQYF
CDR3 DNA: TGTGCCAGCAGCTTTCGAGGAGATACCTACGAGCAGTACTTC

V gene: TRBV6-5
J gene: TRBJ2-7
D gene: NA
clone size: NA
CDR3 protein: CASSSPAGEQYF
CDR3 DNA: TGTGCCAGCAGTTCCCCTGCGGGTGAGCAGTACTTC

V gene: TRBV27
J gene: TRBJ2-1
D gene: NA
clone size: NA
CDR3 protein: CASSPRQRNEQFF
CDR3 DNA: TGTGCCAGCAGTCCTCGACAGAGGAATGAGCAGTTCTTC

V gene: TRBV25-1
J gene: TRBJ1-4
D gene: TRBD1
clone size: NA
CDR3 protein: CASSVGQGREKLFF
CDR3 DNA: TGTGCCAGCAGTGTGGGACAGGGTCGAGAAAAACTGTTTTTT

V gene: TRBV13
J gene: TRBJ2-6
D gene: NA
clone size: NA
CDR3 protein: CASSFLSGANVLTF
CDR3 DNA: TGTGCCAGCAGCTTTTTATCTGGGGCCAACGTCCTGACTTTC

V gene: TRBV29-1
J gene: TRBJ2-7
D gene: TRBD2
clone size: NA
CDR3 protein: CSARGRTSGVGWDEQYF
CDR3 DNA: TGCAGCGCCCGGGGGAGGACTAGCGGGGTCGGTTGGGACGAGCAGTACTTC

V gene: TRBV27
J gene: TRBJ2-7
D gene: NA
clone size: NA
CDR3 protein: CASSSTTASYEQYF
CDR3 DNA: TGTGCCAGCAGTTCGACGACAGCCTCCTACGAGCAGTACTTC

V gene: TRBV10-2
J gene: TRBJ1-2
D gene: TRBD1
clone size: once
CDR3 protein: CASSRGRDGYTF
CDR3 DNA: TGCGCCAGCAGCAGGGGGCGCGATGGCTACACCTTC

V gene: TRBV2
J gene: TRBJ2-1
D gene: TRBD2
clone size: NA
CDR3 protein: CASTGLAGDASYNEQFF
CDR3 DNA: TGTGCCAGCACCGGACTAGCGGGAGACGCCTCCTACAATGAGCAGTTCTTC